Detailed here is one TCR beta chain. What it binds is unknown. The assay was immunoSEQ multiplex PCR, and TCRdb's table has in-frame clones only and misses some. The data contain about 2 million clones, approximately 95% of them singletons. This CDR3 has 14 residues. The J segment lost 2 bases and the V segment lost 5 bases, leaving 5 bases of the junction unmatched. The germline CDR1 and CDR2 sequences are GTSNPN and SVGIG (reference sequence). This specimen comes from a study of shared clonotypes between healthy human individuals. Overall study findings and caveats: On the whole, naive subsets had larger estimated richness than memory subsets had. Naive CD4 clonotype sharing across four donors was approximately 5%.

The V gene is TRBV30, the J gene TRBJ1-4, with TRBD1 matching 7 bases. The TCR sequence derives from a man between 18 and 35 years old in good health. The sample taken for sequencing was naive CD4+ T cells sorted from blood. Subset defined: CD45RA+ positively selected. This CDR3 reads CAWEEGATNEKLFF. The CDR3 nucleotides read TGTGCCTGGGAAGAGGGGGCGACTAATGAAAAACTGTTTTTT.